A single sample gave rise to the 20 T cell receptor beta chains below, sequenced in a study of control samples from healthy donors and cancer patients. Repertoires were generated with immunoSEQ multiplex PCR, while TCRdb's copy carries only in-frame clones and drops some. The sample carries about 92,000 clones, around 80% recorded once. The sample was blood. These receptors were obtained from a woman aged 60-75 years in good health.

This clone was seen a single time. This chain connects TRBV14 to TRBJ1-2; 11 nucleotides match TRBD1. The CDR3 loop spans 15 amino acids. V shed 1 base and J 5 bases; nucleotides not matched to a gene: 3. Germline values: CDR1 SGHDN, CDR2 FVKESK. The CDR3 reads CASSQGTGGRYGYTF. CDR3 bases: TGTGCCAGCAGCCAAGGGACAGGGGGCAGGTATGGCTACACCTTC.

The rearrangement links TRBV14 to TRBJ2-1; 7 bases are a match to TRBD2. The CDR3 runs 15 residues. With 6 bases clipped from V and 2 bases from J, the junction kept 7 bases outside the gene matches. Germline assignment: CDR1 SGHDN and CDR2 FVKESK. CDR3 protein: CASSVGEGTYNEQFF. In DNA form, the CDR3 reads TGTGCCAGCAGTGTAGGGGAGGGAACCTACAATGAGCAGTTCTTC.

The chain joins TRBV24-1 to TRBJ2-3, with 7 bases that match TRBD1. CDR1 is KGHDR and CDR2 is SFDVKD in the germline V gene. The CDR3 has 15 residues. V shed 3 bases and J 2 bases; nucleotides not matched to a gene: 4. The CDR3 bases are TGTGCCACCAGTGATATACAGGGGACCACAGATACGCAGTATTTT. Its translation: CATSDIQGTTDTQYF.

The CDR3 DNA is TGTGCCAGCAGTGGATCCGGGACAGGGGGCCGTTCACCCCTCCACTTT. It encodes CASSGSGTGGRSPLHF. The rearrangement joins TRBV25-1 to TRBJ1-6, with 12 bases fitting TRBD1. In germline, CDR1 is MGHDK, CDR2 SYGVNS. CDR3 length: 16 residues. V dropped 4 bases and J dropped 9; count of bases not matched to a gene: 7.

This clone was counted a single time. The V call is TRBV19, the J call TRBJ2-7; 8 nucleotides align to TRBD1. The J segment lost 3 bases and the V segment lost 4 bases, leaving 2 bases of the junction unmatched. This CDR3 spans 13 amino acids. The germline V gene has CDR1 LNHDA and CDR2 SQIVND (reference sequence). CDR3 region: CASSTGQGYEQYF. CDR3 sequence (DNA): TGTGCCAGTAGTACCGGACAGGGCTACGAGCAGTACTTC.

The chain links TRBV5-6 to TRBJ1-3, with TRBD1 matching over 7 bases. This CDR3 region has 15 residues. Germline V lookup: CDR1 SGHDT, CDR2 YYEEEE. V trimming: 4 bases; J trimming: 1 base; junction bases outside the gene matches: 5. The DNA for the CDR3 is TGTGCCAGCAGCCAGAAGGGGGCATCTGGAAACACCATATATTTT. This translates into CASSQKGASGNTIYF.

This clone showed up just once. The V and J genes are TRBV19 and TRBJ1-4; TRBD1 might be the D (5 bases). The germline V gene encodes CDR1 LNHDA and CDR2 SQIVND (reference sequence). V was pared by 7 bases and J by 5 bases, with 14 bases between. The CDR3 is 14 amino acids. The CDR3 sequence: CASTVNRRNEKLFF. For the CDR3, the DNA is TGTGCCAGTACGGTTAACAGGCGGAATGAAAAACTGTTTTTT.

The chain couples TRBV5-4 to TRBJ2-1; no clear D gene. V lost 0 bases, J lost 0 bases, and 10 bases lay in between. CDR3 length equals 16 residues. Germline V gene data show CDR1 as SGHNT and CDR2 as YYREEE (reference sequence). Written as DNA, the CDR3 is TGTGCCAGCAGCTTGGGTGAGTTTCTCTCCTACAATGAGCAGTTCTTC. This gives the protein CASSLGEFLSYNEQFF.

The table lists this clone with a few counts. Other nucleotide sequences in the sample specify the same CDR3. CDR3 DNA sequence: TGCGCCAGCAGCTTGGGGGGGACTAATGAAAAACTGTTTTTT. Its translation: CASSLGGTNEKLFF. The chain recombines TRBV5-1 with TRBJ1-4; possible D gene TRBD1, 5 bases. This CDR3 region has 14 residues. With 0 bases removed from V and 2 bases from J, the gap between germline ends came to 5 bases. Germline CDR1 reads SGHRS; CDR2 reads YFSETQ. Filled out from reference TRBV5-1 and TRBJ1-4, the complete variable domain reads KAGVTQTPRYLIKTRGQQVTLSCSPISGHRSVSWYQQTPGQGLQFLFEYFSETQRNKGNFPGRFSGRQFSNSRSEMNVSTLELGDSALYLCASSLGGTNEKLFFGSGTQLSVL.

V and J are TRBV6-2 or TRBV6-3 and TRBJ2-6; the D is unclear. This CDR3 has 13 amino acids. V lost 6 bases and J lost 0, with 3 bases in between. Germline CDR1 MNHEY, CDR2 SVGEGT. Here the CDR3 DNA reads TGTGCCAGCAGCCGCTCTGGGGCCAACGTCCTGACTTTC. Residues: CASSRSGANVLTF.

On this clone: The same CDR3 also results from other DNA sequences found in this sample. The chain carries TRBV12-5 and TRBJ2-3, with 8 bases matching TRBD2. The length of the CDR3 is 15 residues. Germline CDR1 is LGHNT and CDR2 is FRNRAP. V was clipped by 1 base and J by 1 base; unmatched bases: 1. For the CDR3, the DNA is TGTGCTAGTGGTTTGGGTAGCGGGGGCACAGATACGCAGTATTTT. This encodes CASGLGSGGTDTQYF. The full variable domain, with the rest looked up from reference TRBV12-5 and TRBJ2-3, is DARVTQTPRHKVTEMGQEVTMRCQPILGHNTVFWYRQTMMQGLELLAYFRNRAPLDDSGMPKDRFSAEMPDATLATLKIQPSEPRDSAVYFCASGLGSGGTDTQYFGPGTRLTVL.

The genes are TRBV6-5 and TRBJ2-3, with D uncertain. The CDR3 runs to 13 residues. Germline assignment: CDR1 MNHEY and CDR2 SVGAGI. V was cut by 10 bases and J by 7 bases, with 18 bases left in between. The CDR3 DNA reads as TGTGCCATCCACCTCCCCGGTCCGAATACGCAGTATTTT. This sequence encodes CAIHLPGPNTQYF.

The CDR3 reads CASSLFSEPGELFF. CDR3 sequence (DNA): TGTGCCAGCAGTTTATTTAGCGAGCCCGGGGAGCTGTTTTTT. V usage is TRBV27 and J usage is TRBJ2-2; TRBD2 is a possible D gene (5 bases). V lost 1 base, J lost 6 bases, and 9 bases lay in between. Germline V gene sequence: CDR1 MNHEY, CDR2 SMNVEV (reference sequence). The CDR3 extends over 14 amino acids.

This rearrangement joins TRBV7-8 to TRBJ1-5; D gene unclear. Germline assignment: CDR1 SGHVS and CDR2 FQNEAQ. V shed 1 base and J shed 7 bases, with 8 bases lying between them. The CDR3 sequence is 13 residues long. The CDR3 DNA reads TGTGCCAGCAGCTTAGTGGGAGAGCAGCCCCAGCATTTT. The encoded protein is CASSLVGEQPQHF.

This chain links TRBV29-1 with TRBJ2-1, with D maybe TRBD2 (6 bases). Germline lookup yields CDR1 SQVTM and CDR2 ANQGSEA. This CDR3 region has 14 residues. The V and J ends lost 3 bases and 2 bases respectively, with 11 bases between them. The CDR3 loop reads CSVEGDLTYNEQFF. For the CDR3, the DNA is TGCAGCGTTGAGGGGGACTTAACCTACAATGAGCAGTTCTTC.

This clone was observed a single time. The CDR3 DNA reads as TGCGCCAGCACCTCGGACACGGTGGGTATGGATACGCAGTATTTT. This encodes CASTSDTVGMDTQYF. V gene TRBV5-1 combines with J gene TRBJ2-3, with D perhaps matching TRBD1 (5 bases). The CDR3 has 15 amino acids. Looked up from germline, CDR1 is SGHRS and CDR2 is YFSETQ. The germline V and J ends were trimmed by 6 bases and 6 bases, with 20 bases remaining between them.

This clone was seen a handful of times. The V and J genes are TRBV27 and TRBJ1-5; D is possibly TRBD1 (6 bases). The V end was cut by 6 bases, the J end by 1 base, with 16 bases between. Per germline, CDR1 MNHEY and CDR2 SMNVEV (reference sequence). The CDR3 runs 16 residues. CDR3 DNA sequence: TGTGCCAGCAGGCCGAACGGGAGGGGGAGCAATCAGCCCCAGCATTTT. Encoded protein: CASRPNGRGSNQPQHF.

This chain connects TRBV2 to TRBJ2-1; 7 bases agree with TRBD1. J gave up 4 bases and V 6 bases, and 9 bases lay outside the gene matches. Germline V lookup: CDR1 SNHLY, CDR2 FYNNEI. The length of the CDR3 is 15 residues. The chain's CDR3 is CASSIEGQIYNEQFF. Written as DNA, the CDR3 is TGTGCCAGCAGCATAGAGGGACAGATTTACAATGAGCAGTTCTTC.

This chain connects TRBV5-8 to TRBJ2-2; 8 nucleotides agree with TRBD1. This CDR3 has 15 amino acids. Looked up from germline, CDR1 is SGHTS and CDR2 is YDEGEE. Trimming at V came to 4 bases and at J to 5 bases, leaving 7 bases not matched to a gene. The CDR3 sequence: CASSRPTGETGELFF. CDR3 DNA sequence: TGTGCCAGCAGCCGGCCGACAGGGGAAACCGGGGAGCTGTTTTTT. Complete variable domain (other parts from reference TRBV5-8 and TRBJ2-2): EAGVTQSPTHLIKTRGQQATLRCSPISGHTSVYWYQQALGLGLQFLLWYDEGEERNRGNFPPRFSGRQFPNYSSELNVNALELEDSALYLCASSRPTGETGELFFGEGSRLTVL.

In DNA, the CDR3 is TGTGCCAGTAGTATAGGGGCAGGGGGCGAATACGAGCAGTACTTC. It yields the protein CASSIGAGGEYEQYF. V usage is TRBV19 and J usage is TRBJ2-7; TRBD1 agrees at 8 bases. Unmatched junction bases numbered 6, after V lost 1 base and J lost 4 bases. Germline CDR1 is LNHDA and CDR2 is SQIVND (reference sequence). The CDR3 extends over 15 amino acids.